A single sample is the source of the 30 T cell receptor beta chains below, sequenced in a study of vaccination and CD4 T cells after COVID-19. The Oncomine TCR Beta short-read assay sequenced DNA from cultured CD4+ T cells. TCRdb passed the PCR reads through MiXCR, listing each CDR3 protein once. The table has around 21,000 distinct CDR3 sequences, about half seen once. Antigens of these TCRs are unknown. Treatment defined: approximately nine-day PBMC culture with coronavirus spike peptide pools or control peptides (ViraFEST assay). Material for sequencing was CD4+ T cells from blood, cultured in vitro. The receptors shown here come from a human donor who had recovered from COVID-19.

The rearrangement links TRBV20-1 to TRBJ2-4; unclear D gene. There are 11 residues in the CDR3. V gave up 3 bases and J gave up 8 bases, with 8 bases separating them. Germline CDR1 is DFQATT and CDR2 is SNEGSKA (reference sequence). CDR3 bases: TGCAGTGCTAGTTCCGAGGACATTCAGTACTTC. Translation gives CSASSEDIQYF.

The chain links TRBV20-1 to TRBJ1-2; a possible D gene is TRBD1 (6 bases). The CDR3 runs 14 residues. Per the germline V gene, CDR1 is DFQATT and CDR2 is SNEGSKA (reference sequence). The ends were cut back, 6 bases at V and 8 bases at J, with 22 bases in the middle. Here the CDR3 reads CSAPPPGDSRGYTF. Here the CDR3 DNA reads TGCAGTGCCCCCCCCCCAGGGGATTCGAGGGGCTACACCTTC.

The rearrangement joins TRBV20-1 to TRBJ1-2; TRBD1 might be the D (5 bases). Germline CDR1 and CDR2: DFQATT and SNEGSKA (reference sequence). The CDR3 contains 13 residues. V lost 1 base and J lost 7, with 13 bases in between. CDR3 DNA: TGCAGTGCTAGAGTTTGGGGCGATCGTGGCTACACCTTC. Translated, it gives CSARVWGDRGYTF.

The rearrangement joins TRBV5-6 to TRBJ2-1; D not certain. V was cut by 4 bases and J by 2 bases, with 7 bases left in between. Looked up from germline, CDR1 is SGHDT and CDR2 is YYEEEE. The CDR3 runs to 13 residues. The CDR3 here is CASSQWAYNEQFF. The CDR3, as DNA: TGTGCCAGCAGCCAGTGGGCCTACAATGAGCAGTTCTTC. Together with reference TRBV5-6 and TRBJ2-1, the CDR3 gives the full variable domain: DAGVTQSPTHLIKTRGQQVTLRCSPKSGHDTVSWYQQALGQGPQFIFQYYEEEERQRGNFPDRFSGHQFPNYSSELNVNALLLGDSALYLCASSQWAYNEQFFGPGTRLTVL.

This clonotype was counted a few times. The rearrangement links TRBV6-1 to TRBJ1-2; 8 bases map to TRBD1. This CDR3 comprises 14 residues. With 7 bases clipped from V and 3 bases from J, the junction kept 7 bases outside the gene matches. Germline V gene sequence: CDR1 MNHNS, CDR2 SASEGT. In DNA, the CDR3 is TGTGCCAGCACGAGGGGGACAGGCGACTATGGCTACACCTTC. Translated, it gives CASTRGTGDYGYTF.

V and J are TRBV20-1 and TRBJ1-1; D is unclear. This CDR3 region has 12 residues. The V and J ends lost 5 bases and 8 bases respectively, with 15 bases between them. From germline, CDR1 is DFQATT and CDR2 SNEGSKA (reference sequence). CDR3 nucleotide sequence: TGCAGTGCTCATAATAGCGTCCTCGAAGCTTTCTTT. Residues: CSAHNSVLEAFF.

This clonotype was observed a few times. V usage is TRBV19 and J usage is TRBJ1-6, with 8 bases fitting TRBD1. The J segment lost 9 bases and the V segment lost 5 bases, leaving 6 bases of the junction unmatched. This CDR3 contains 14 residues. Germline CDR1 is LNHDA and CDR2 is SQIVND (reference sequence). The CDR3 loop is CASSLRDRSSPLHF. CDR3 DNA sequence: TGTGCCAGTAGTCTCCGGGACAGGAGTTCACCCCTCCACTTT.

The chain combines TRBV6-2 or TRBV6-3 with TRBJ2-1, with 14 bases aligning to TRBD2. The ends lost 8 bases at V and 9 bases at J; junction bases unmatched: 3. This CDR3 comprises 13 residues. CDR1 MNHEY and CDR2 SVGEGT come from the germline V gene. CDR3 in amino acids: CASGGLAGGEQFF. The CDR3 nucleotides read TGTGCCAGCGGTGGACTAGCGGGAGGTGAGCAGTTCTTC.

The chain joins TRBV19 to TRBJ1-2; 8 nucleotides match TRBD1. This CDR3 region has 16 residues. The J segment lost 2 bases and the V segment lost 1 base, leaving 6 bases of the junction unmatched. CDR1 and CDR2 (germline): LNHDA, SQIVND (reference sequence). The CDR3 DNA is TGTGCCAGTAGTATAGGTTCAGGGGGCTTCAACTATGGCTACACCTTC. Amino acid sequence: CASSIGSGGFNYGYTF.

This clonotype was observed a few times. The chain joins TRBV6-1 to TRBJ1-5; D remains unclear. Per germline, CDR1 MNHNS and CDR2 SASEGT. With 2 bases removed from V and 5 bases from J, the gap between germline ends came to 16 bases. The CDR3 is 16 amino acids. The CDR3 region is CASSESDTATYQPQHF. The CDR3, as DNA: TGTGCCAGCAGTGAATCCGACACGGCTACCTATCAGCCCCAGCATTTT.

The chain combines TRBV6-1 with TRBJ1-1; 8 bases are shared with TRBD1. CDR3 size: 11 residues. Germline V gives CDR1 MNHNS, CDR2 SASEGT. Trimming cost V 9 bases and J 8 bases; bases outside gene matches: 5. CDR3 amino acids: CASTRQGEAFF. DNA for the CDR3: TGTGCCAGTACGAGACAGGGGGAAGCTTTCTTT.

This sequence joins TRBV5-1 and TRBJ2-7; TRBD1 aligns across 7 bases. Germline V gene lookup returns CDR1 SGHRS and CDR2 YFSETQ. The V gene end was trimmed by 4 bases and the J gene end by 3 bases; junction bases not matched to a gene: 10. The CDR3 sequence is 15 residues long. CDR3 bases: TGCGCCAGCAGCACTGACCCGGGACAGATCTACGAGCAGTACTTC. It codes for CASSTDPGQIYEQYF.

This clonotype has a handful of counts. V is TRBV2 and J is TRBJ1-1; no clear D. The CDR3 contains 13 residues. V was clipped by 0 bases and J by 6 bases, with 8 bases between them. CDR1 is SNHLY and CDR2 is FYNNEI in the germline V gene. CDR3 region: CASSEARGAEAFF. In DNA form, the CDR3 reads TGTGCCAGCAGTGAAGCACGGGGAGCTGAAGCTTTCTTT.

This clonotype was recorded a few times. The CDR3 loop reads CASSLDLLGTEQYF. The DNA for the CDR3 is TGTGCCAGCAGCTTAGATCTTCTAGGGACCGAGCAGTACTTC. The rearrangement uses TRBV11-2 and TRBJ2-7; TRBD1 or TRBD2 may be the D gene (5 bases each). The germline V and J ends were trimmed by 0 bases and 6 bases, with 12 bases remaining between them. CDR1 is SGHAT, CDR2 FQNNGV, per germline. The CDR3 is 14 amino acids. The variable domain in full, completed from reference TRBV11-2 and TRBJ2-7, reads EAGVAQSPRYKIIEKRQSVAFWCNPISGHATLYWYQQILGQGPKLLIQFQNNGVVDDSQLPKDRFSAERLKGVDSTLKIQPAKLEDSAVYLCASSLDLLGTEQYFGPGTRLTVT.

The DNA for the CDR3 is TGCAGTGCTAAAGTTAACAGGGGGAACTTCGAAGCTTTCTTT. This translates into CSAKVNRGNFEAFF. V usage is TRBV20-1 and J usage is TRBJ1-1, with TRBD1 identical over 8 bases. V shed 4 bases and J 8 bases; nucleotides not matched to a gene: 12. The germline V gene has CDR1 DFQATT and CDR2 SNEGSKA (reference sequence). This CDR3 has 14 residues.

This chain connects TRBV4-3 to TRBJ1-5; D gene unclear. The CDR3 totals 15 residues. The V gene lost 4 bases and the J gene lost 1 base, with 11 bases spanning the gap. Germline loops: CDR1 LGHNA, CDR2 YSLEER. The CDR3 DNA follows: TGCGCCAGCAGCCCGACCCTGGGGAGCAATCAGCCCCAGCATTTT. Translating it yields CASSPTLGSNQPQHF.

The chain employs TRBV3-1 and TRBJ2-2; 8 bases are a match to TRBD1. This CDR3 spans 15 amino acids. After removal of 5 bases from V and 1 base from J, the junction contained 3 bases not matched to a gene. In germline, CDR1 is LGHDT, CDR2 YNNKEL (reference sequence). CDR3 in DNA: TGTGCCAGCAGCATCGGACAGGGGAACACCGGGGAGCTGTTTTTT. This encodes CASSIGQGNTGELFF.

This clonotype was counted between two and nine times. This chain uses TRBV2 with TRBJ1-2; D not certain. Germline CDR1 and CDR2: SNHLY and FYNNEI. Trimming pared 3 bases from V and 5 bases from J, leaving 7 bases between. CDR3 length: 12 residues. DNA for the CDR3: TGTGCCAGCAGTGAGAACGCTTATGGCTACACCTTC. The encoded protein is CASSENAYGYTF.

Judged by abundance, this clonotype is medium-sized. The chain couples TRBV6-5 to TRBJ2-3; D is unresolved. This CDR3 has 16 residues. The V gene's germline CDR1 is MNHEY and CDR2 SVGAGI. V was clipped by 0 bases and J by 4 bases, with 14 bases between them. The CDR3 bases are TGTGCCAGCAGTTACTCCTGGGGTACCGGTCCAGATACGCAGTATTTT. This codes for CASSYSWGTGPDTQYF.

The chain joins TRBV3-1 to TRBJ1-5, with D possibly matching TRBD1 (5 bases). The V gene lost 1 base and the J gene lost 4 bases, with 11 bases spanning the gap. Germline values: CDR1 LGHDT, CDR2 YNNKEL (reference sequence). This CDR3 is built from 15 residues. The CDR3 is CASSQGWAGNQPQHF. The CDR3 nucleotides read TGTGCCAGCAGCCAAGGGTGGGCAGGGAATCAGCCCCAGCATTTT.

CDR3 region: CASRTTDYEQYF. CDR3 in DNA: TGTGCCAGCAGGACGACTGACTACGAGCAGTACTTC. This chain connects TRBV28 to TRBJ2-7; D unclear. CDR1 is MDHEN and CDR2 is SYDVKM in the germline V gene. V lost 6 bases to trimming and J lost 3 bases, with 9 bases between them. CDR3 size: 12 residues.

This clonotype showed up just a few times. The chain carries TRBV6-1 and TRBJ1-2; 9 nucleotides match TRBD1. The CDR3 is 15 residues long. Germline values: CDR1 MNHNS, CDR2 SASEGT. Germline trimming cut 8 bases from V and 7 bases from J; bases unmatched to any gene: 14. The CDR3: CASGRDRAIWGGYTF. For the CDR3, the DNA is TGTGCCAGCGGCCGGGACAGGGCGATTTGGGGTGGCTACACCTTC.

This clonotype was observed once. The chain uses TRBV10-3 and TRBJ2-1; 8 nucleotides agree with TRBD2. The trim removed 7 bases at V and 6 bases at J, leaving 8 bases unmatched. The CDR3 extends over 14 amino acids. Germline-derived CDR1 and CDR2 are ENHRY and SYGVKD. In nucleotides, the CDR3 is TGTGCCATCACCACGGGACTAGAGGCCAATGAGCAGTTCTTC. This gives the protein CAITTGLEANEQFF.

V and J are TRBV6-1 and TRBJ1-5, with D unresolved. V lost 4 bases to trimming and J lost 6 bases, with 13 bases between them. The CDR3 runs to 14 residues. Germline assignment: CDR1 MNHNS and CDR2 SASEGT. The CDR3 nucleotides read TGTGCCAGCAGTGTTGATCGGGGAGGTCAGCCCCAGCATTTT. Encoded protein: CASSVDRGGQPQHF.

This clonotype was picked up a small number of times. The V and J genes are TRBV6-1 and TRBJ1-2, with 10 bases that match TRBD1. The CDR3 consists of 17 residues. The germline CDR1 and CDR2 sequences are MNHNS and SASEGT. V dropped 6 bases and J dropped 1; count of bases not matched to a gene: 11. For the CDR3, the DNA is TGTGCCAGCAGCACCCGGGACAGGGGAAATGGTAACTATGGCTACACCTTC. This gives the protein CASSTRDRGNGNYGYTF.

V is TRBV18 and J is TRBJ2-7; D is perhaps TRBD1 (5 bases). The germline V and J ends were trimmed by 3 bases and 6 bases, with 15 bases remaining between them. This CDR3 has 14 residues. CDR1 is KGHSH and CDR2 is LQKENI in the germline V gene. CDR3 DNA: TGTGCCAGCTCACCTGTCGGCAGGGTGAGCGAGCAGTACTTC. It translates to CASSPVGRVSEQYF. The complete variable domain, with remaining parts taken from reference TRBV18 and TRBJ2-7, reads NAGVMQNPRHLVRRRGQEARLRCSPMKGHSHVYWYRQLPEEGLKFMVYLQKENIIDESGMPKERFSAEFPKEGPSILRIQQVVRGDSAAYFCASSPVGRVSEQYFGPGTRLTVT.

This clonotype was counted only a few times. The V and J genes are TRBV20-1 and TRBJ1-1, with TRBD1 as a possible D gene (5 bases). The CDR3 is 14 amino acids. CDR1 and CDR2 (germline): DFQATT, SNEGSKA (reference sequence). V gave up 6 bases and J gave up 1 base, with 15 bases separating them. In DNA form, the CDR3 reads TGCAGTGCCGTTATTGGCGGGACGAACACTGAAGCTTTCTTT. Translating gives CSAVIGGTNTEAFF.

This clonotype was seen only a few times. The chain carries TRBV6-9 and TRBJ1-2; 9 bases match TRBD1. With V trimmed by 4 bases and J by 4 bases, 13 bases remained unmatched. This CDR3 region has 17 residues. Germline V CDR1 and CDR2: MNHGY, SVAAGI. CDR3: CASSLRPPGQGRYGYTF. The CDR3 nucleotides read TGTGCCAGCAGTTTGAGGCCCCCGGGACAGGGACGCTATGGCTACACCTTC.

V is TRBV30 and J is TRBJ1-2; 7 bases fit TRBD1. Per the germline V gene, CDR1 is GTSNPN and CDR2 is SVGIG (reference sequence). V shed 5 bases, J shed 1 base, and the junction held 1 base outside the gene matches. The CDR3 has 12 amino acids. The CDR3: CAWDRVNYGYTF. CDR3 DNA: TGTGCCTGGGACAGGGTTAACTATGGCTACACCTTC.

V and J are TRBV15 and TRBJ2-1, with 9 positions matching TRBD1. Germline V gene data show CDR1 as LNHNV and CDR2 as YYDKDF (reference sequence). CDR3 length: 18 amino acids. V trimming: 0 bases; J trimming: 3 bases; junction bases outside the gene matches: 9. Here the CDR3 DNA reads TGTGCCACCAGCAGAGATCCGGGACAGGGAACCGACTACAATGAGCAGTTCTTC. This codes for CATSRDPGQGTDYNEQFF.